Here is one T cell receptor beta chain with its context. Its antigen is as yet unknown. Germline V gives CDR1 SGHRS, CDR2 YFSETQ. V was clipped by 3 bases and J by 3 bases; unmatched bases: 26. The CDR3 totals 22 residues. This entry belongs to a study of T cell responses to AZD1222 COVID-19 vaccine. Study conclusions and caveats: The study identified only five to seven AZD1222 recipients as seropositive at baseline. Close to half of spike-specific TCRs reportedly recognize unmutated variant regions.

Measured with immunoSEQ multiplex PCR; TCRdb has only the in-frame clones, and not every one. The data contain 140,000 to 150,000 clones, 85% to 90% of them singletons. This rearrangement joins TRBV5-1 to TRBJ1-1, with 10 bases that match TRBD1. The sample was peripheral blood, taken on day 0 of AZD1222 vaccination. The source of this sequence is an adult in good health. As DNA, the CDR3 is TGCGCCAGCAGCTCGTTCGCGCTAGACAGGGGGCGGGCCTCTTTACGGGACACTGAAGCTTTCTTT. It yields the protein CASSSFALDRGRASLRDTEAFF.